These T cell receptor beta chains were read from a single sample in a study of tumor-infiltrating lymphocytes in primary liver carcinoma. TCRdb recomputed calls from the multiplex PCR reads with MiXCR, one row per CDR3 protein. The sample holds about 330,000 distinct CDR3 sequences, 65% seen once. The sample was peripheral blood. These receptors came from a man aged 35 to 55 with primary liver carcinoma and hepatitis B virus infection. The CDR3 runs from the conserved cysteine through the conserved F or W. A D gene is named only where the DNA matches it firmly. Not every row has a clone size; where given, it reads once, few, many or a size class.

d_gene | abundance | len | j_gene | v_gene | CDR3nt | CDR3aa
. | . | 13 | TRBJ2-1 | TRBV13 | TGTGCCGGCAGCTTAGGAGCAAACAATGAGCAGTTCTTC | CAGSLGANNEQFF
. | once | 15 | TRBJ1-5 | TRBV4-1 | TGCGCCAGCAGTCAAGTGGGGGGATTCAATCAGCCCCGGCATTTT | CASSQVGGFNQPRHF
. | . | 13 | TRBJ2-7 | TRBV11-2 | TGTGCCAGCAGTTCCGCCAGGACAGTGGAACAGTACTTC | CASSSARTVEQYF
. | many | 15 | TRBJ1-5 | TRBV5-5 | TGTGCCAGCAGCTTAACGGGCTATGGCAATCAGCCCCAGCATTTT | CASSLTGYGNQPQHF
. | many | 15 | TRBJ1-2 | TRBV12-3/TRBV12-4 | TGTGCCAGCAGTTTCGTCCAGAGAACTAACTATGGCTACACCTTC | CASSFVQRTNYGYTF
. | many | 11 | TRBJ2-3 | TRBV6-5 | TGTGCCAGCAGTCAAAGGGGTACGCAGTATTTT | CASSQRGTQYF
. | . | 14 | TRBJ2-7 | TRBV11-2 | TGTGTCAGCAGCTTAGTGGGAACATCCTACGAGCAGTACTTC | CVSSLVGTSYEQYF
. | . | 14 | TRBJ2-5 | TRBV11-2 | TGTGCCAGCAGCTTTAATGGCCCCCAAGAGGCCCAGTACTTC | CASSFNGPQEAQYF
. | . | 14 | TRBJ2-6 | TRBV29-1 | TGCAGCGTCAGGGGCGGGACTGGGGCCAACGCCCTGACTTTC | CSVRGGTGANALTF
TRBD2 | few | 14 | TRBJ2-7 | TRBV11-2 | TGTGCCAGCAGTTTAGCGGGTATCCAGGGATGGCAGTCCTTC | CASSLAGIQGWQSF
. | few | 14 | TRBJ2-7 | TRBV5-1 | TGCGCCAGCAGCTTGGGGGAGAGCTCCTACGAGCAGTACTTC | CASSLGESSYEQYF
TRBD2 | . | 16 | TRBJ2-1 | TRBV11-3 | TGTGCCAGCAGCGATCCGGGACTAGCGGCCAACAATGAGCAGTTCTTC | CASSDPGLAANNEQFF
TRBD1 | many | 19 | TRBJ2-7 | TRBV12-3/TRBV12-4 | TGTGCCAGCAGTTTAGGCCGAGGGTTTGCACAGGGGATTGATTACGAGCAGTACTTC | CASSLGRGFAQGIDYEQYF
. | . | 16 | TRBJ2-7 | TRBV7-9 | TGTGCCATCAGTCTAGCGGGCGGACAGGGCTCCTACGAGCAGTACTTC | CAISLAGGQGSYEQYF
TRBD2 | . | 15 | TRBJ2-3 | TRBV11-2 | TGTACCAGCAGCTTAGGCCTGGCGGGAGAAGATACGCAGTATTTT | CTSSLGLAGEDTQYF
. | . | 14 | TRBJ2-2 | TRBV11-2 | TGTGCCAAGGGTCACGGACAGAACACCGGGGAGGTGTTTTTT | CAKGHGQNTGEVFF
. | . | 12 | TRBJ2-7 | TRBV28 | TGTGCCAGCAGTACGACTCGCTACGAGCAGTACTTC | CASSTTRYEQYF
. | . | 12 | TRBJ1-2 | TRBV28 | TGTGCCAGCAGTTTGCCACCGGGACAAAAAAGCTTC | CASSLPPGQKSF
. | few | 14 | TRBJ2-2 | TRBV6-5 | TGTGCCAGCAGCCGCGACAGGAACACCGGGGAGCTGTTTTTT | CASSRDRNTGELFF
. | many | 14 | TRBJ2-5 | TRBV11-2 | TGTGCCAGCAGCTCAGACCCTAGGGGGGAGACCCAGTACTTC | CASSSDPRGETQYF
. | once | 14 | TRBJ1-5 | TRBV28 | TGTGCCAGTAGTTTATCGGGTTGCAATCAGCCCCAGCATTTT | CASSLSGCNQPQHF
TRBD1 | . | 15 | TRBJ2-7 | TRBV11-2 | TGTGCCAGCAGTCGTATGGGACAGATAGGTCACGAGCAGTACTTC | CASSRMGQIGHEQYF
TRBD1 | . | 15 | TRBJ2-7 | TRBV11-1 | TGTGTCAGCACCTTAGGACAGGGGTTATCCTACGAGCAGTACTTC | CVSTLGQGLSYEQYF
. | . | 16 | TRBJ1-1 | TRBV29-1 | TGTAGCGTCTTAACCTTTGACGGGGGTAGGGGCACTGAAGCTTTCTTT | CSVLTFDGGRGTEAFF
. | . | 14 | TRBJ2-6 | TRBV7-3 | TGTGCCAGCAGTCCCCAACCTGGGGCCAACGTCCTGACTTTC | CASSPQPGANVLTF
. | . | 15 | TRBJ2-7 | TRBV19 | TGTGCCAGTAGCTCCGGGGCGCGAAAGGGCTACGAGCAGTACTTC | CASSSGARKGYEQYF
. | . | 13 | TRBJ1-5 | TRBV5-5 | TGTGCCAGCAGCGACGGACCGAGGGGGCCCCAGCATTTT | CASSDGPRGPQHF
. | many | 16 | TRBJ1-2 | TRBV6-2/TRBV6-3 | TGTGCCAGCAGTTACTCGAGTATCGGCAGGCAGGGTGGCTACACCTTC | CASSYSSIGRQGGYTF
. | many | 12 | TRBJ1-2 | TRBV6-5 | TGTGCCAGCAGTTACTCTAACTATGGCTACACCTTC | CASSYSNYGYTF
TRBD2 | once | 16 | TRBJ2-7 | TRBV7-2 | TGTGCCAGCAGCCCACCCAGCAGCGGGAGGGCCTACGAACAGTACTTC | CASSPPSSGRAYEQYF
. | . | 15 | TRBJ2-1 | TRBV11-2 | TGTGCCAGCAGTTCCGGACCCCTGTTGGACAATGAGCAGTTCTTC | CASSSGPLLDNEQFF
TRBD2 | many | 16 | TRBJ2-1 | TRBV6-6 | TGTGCCAGCAGTCCAGCACCGGGACTAGCCTTTGGTGAGCAGTTCTTC | CASSPAPGLAFGEQFF
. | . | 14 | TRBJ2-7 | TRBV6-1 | TGTGCCAGCAGTGAACTGTGGAGCTCCTACGAGCAGTACTTT | CASSELWSSYEQYF
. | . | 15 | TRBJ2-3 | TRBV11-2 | TGTGCCAGCAGCTCCAGCGGGTCCCTCATAGATACGCAGTATTTT | CASSSSGSLIDTQYF
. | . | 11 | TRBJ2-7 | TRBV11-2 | TGTGCCGGCAGCCACTCCTACGAGCAATACTTC | CAGSHSYEQYF
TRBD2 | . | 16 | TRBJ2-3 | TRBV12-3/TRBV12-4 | TGTGCCAGAGGTCTACAAGGGACTAGCGGGAGCGTCGGGCAGTATTTT | CARGLQGTSGSVGQYF
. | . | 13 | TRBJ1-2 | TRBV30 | TGTGCCTGGGGACCCGGGGGGAACTATGGCTACACCTTC | CAWGPGGNYGYTF
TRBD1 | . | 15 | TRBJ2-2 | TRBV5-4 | TGTGCCAGCAGTTACACAGGGGGAGGCACCGGGGAGCTGTTTTTT | CASSYTGGGTGELFF
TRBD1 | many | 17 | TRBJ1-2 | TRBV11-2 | TGTGCCAGCAGCTTAGGTTTCCTTCGACAGGGGGCTTTTGGCTACACCTTC | CASSLGFLRQGAFGYTF
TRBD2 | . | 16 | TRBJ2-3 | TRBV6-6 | TGTGCCAGCAGTCCGAGACTAGCGCGAAGCACAGATACGCAGTATTTT | CASSPRLARSTDTQYF
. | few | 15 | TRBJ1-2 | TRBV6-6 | TGTGCCAGCACACAAAAAACTAGGGGGACCTATGGCTACACCTTC | CASTQKTRGTYGYTF
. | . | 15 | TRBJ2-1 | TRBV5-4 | TGTGCCAGCAGCTTGGAGGCGAACTCCTACAATGAGCAGTTCTTC | CASSLEANSYNEQFF
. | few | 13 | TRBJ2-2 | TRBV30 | TGTGCCGAATCACTGGGGTGGGCCGGGGAGCTGTTTTTT | CAESLGWAGELFF
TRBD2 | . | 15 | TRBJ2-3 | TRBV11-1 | TGTGCCAGCAGCGTAGGCGGGGGTTTGACAGATACTCAGTGTTTT | CASSVGGGLTDTQCF
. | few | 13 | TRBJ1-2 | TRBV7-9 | TGTGCCAGCAGCTTAGGACGACCGTCAGGCTACACCTTC | CASSLGRPSGYTF
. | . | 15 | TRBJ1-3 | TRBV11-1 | TGTGCCAGCAGCTCGACCCGTGAACATGGAAACACCATATATTTT | CASSSTREHGNTIYF
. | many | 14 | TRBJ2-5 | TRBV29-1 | TGCAGCGTTCTCCCGACAGAGTACCAAGAGACCCAGTACTTC | CSVLPTEYQETQYF
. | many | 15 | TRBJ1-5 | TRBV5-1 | TGCGCCAGCAGCTTGGAAGGGGCGAGCAATCAGCCCCAGCATTTT | CASSLEGASNQPQHF
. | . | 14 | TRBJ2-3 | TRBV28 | TGTGCCAGCAGTTTACTAGACCGCACAGATACGCAGTATTTT | CASSLLDRTDTQYF
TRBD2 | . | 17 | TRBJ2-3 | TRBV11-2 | TGTGCCAGCAACTTAGGGTTTTCGCAGGGAGGGTTGGATACGCAGTATTTT | CASNLGFSQGGLDTQYF
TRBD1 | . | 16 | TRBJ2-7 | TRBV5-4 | TGTACCAGCAACTTGGCCCCGGGACAGGGGATGTACGAGCAGTACTTC | CTSNLAPGQGMYEQYF
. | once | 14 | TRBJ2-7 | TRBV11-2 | TGTGTCAGCAGCTTACGCGTGGACTCCTACGAGCAGTACTTC | CVSSLRVDSYEQYF
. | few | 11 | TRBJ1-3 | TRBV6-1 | TGTGCCAGCCTTCTTGGAAACACCATATATTTT | CASLLGNTIYF
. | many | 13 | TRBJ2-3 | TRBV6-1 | TGTGCCAGCGGAGGGTCATGGACAGATACGCAGTATTTT | CASGGSWTDTQYF
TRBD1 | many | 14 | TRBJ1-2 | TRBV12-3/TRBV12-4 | TGTGCCAGCAGCGACAGGGGAAAGGGCTATGGCTACACCTTC | CASSDRGKGYGYTF
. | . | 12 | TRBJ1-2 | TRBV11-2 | TGTGCCAGCAACTTAGATGTCTATTGCTACACCTTC | CASNLDVYCYTF
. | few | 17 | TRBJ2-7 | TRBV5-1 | TGCGCCAGCAGCTTTAACCCCACAGCGGAGGAGTTGATCGAGCAGTACTTC | CASSFNPTAEELIEQYF
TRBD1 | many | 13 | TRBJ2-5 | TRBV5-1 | TGCGCCAGCAGCTTACAGGGGGAAGAGACCCAGTACTTC | CASSLQGEETQYF
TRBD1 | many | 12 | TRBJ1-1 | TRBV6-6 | TGTGCCAGCAGCTGGGGACAGGCTGAAGCTTTCTTT | CASSWGQAEAFF
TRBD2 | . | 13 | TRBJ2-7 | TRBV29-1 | TGCAGCGTTGAACCTAGCGGGAGTACCGAGCAGTACTTC | CSVEPSGSTEQYF